The clone carrying this TCR beta chain was seen a few times. This record comes from a study of blood T cell repertoires in COVID-19. Looking at the study overall: Samples representing acute and convalescent COVID-19 were sourced from the United States, Italy and Spain. T cells, B-cell-depleted T cells, or PBMCs provided the cDNA or gDNA that served as material.

Methods used by the authors: It was from reference gene primer amplification that nucleated cell counts were estimated. Profiled with immunoSEQ multiplex PCR; TCRdb holds only in-frame clones, not every one. That table gives V, J and clone size, and the DNA gave D and trimming. Seen here are 150,000 or so clones, 85% observed once, and the top ten hold 2.5% to 4%. CDR3 length: 15 residues. V was shortened by 6 bases and J by 2 bases, with 16 bases between the two germline ends. Germline-derived CDR1 and CDR2 are PRHDT and FYEKMQ (reference sequence). The sample taken for sequencing was peripheral blood. J is TRBJ1-2 and V is TRBV13; D perhaps matches TRBD1 (5 bases). The sequence was obtained from a human donor with acute or convalescent COVID-19. The donor label of this sample is uncertain. CDR3 nucleotide sequence: TGTGCCAGCAGTACGCAGGAGGGGCGGAACTATGGCTACACCTTC. Translating it yields CASSTQEGRNYGYTF.